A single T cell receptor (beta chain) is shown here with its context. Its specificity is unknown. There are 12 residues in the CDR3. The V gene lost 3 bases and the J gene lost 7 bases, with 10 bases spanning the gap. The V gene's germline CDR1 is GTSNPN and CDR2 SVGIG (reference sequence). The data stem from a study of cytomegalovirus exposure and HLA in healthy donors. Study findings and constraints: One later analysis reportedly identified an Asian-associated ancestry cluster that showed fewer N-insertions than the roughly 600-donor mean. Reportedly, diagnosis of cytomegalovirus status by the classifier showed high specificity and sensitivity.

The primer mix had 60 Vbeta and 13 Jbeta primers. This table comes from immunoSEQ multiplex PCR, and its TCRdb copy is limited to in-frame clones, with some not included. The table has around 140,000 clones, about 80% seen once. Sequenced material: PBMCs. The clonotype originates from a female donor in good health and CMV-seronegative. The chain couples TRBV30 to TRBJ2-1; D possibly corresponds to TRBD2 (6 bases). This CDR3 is CAWSRGTNEQFF. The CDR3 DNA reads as TGTGCCTGGAGCCGCGGGACGAATGAGCAGTTCTTC.